A single TCR beta chain is shown here with its context. Its target is not known. The data belong to a study of T cell responses to AZD1222 COVID-19 vaccine. Study results and caveats: It should be noted that donors were predominantly white British and more often female, and clonal diversity was possibly underestimated.

The CDR3 sequence is 14 residues long. The germline gives CDR1 SGDLS, CDR2 YYNGEE. Trimming removed 0 bases from V and 7 bases from J, with 10 bases in between. Sequencing was performed with immunoSEQ multiplex PCR; in TCRdb, only in-frame clones are kept and a portion is missing. Among just over 150,000 clones, roughly nine tenths were seen once, and the ten largest hold 5.5% to 8%. J is TRBJ2-2 and V is TRBV9, with D unclear. The specimen was peripheral blood, collected after recovery from COVID-19. This receptor was identified in an adult who had recovered from COVID-19. The CDR3, as DNA: TGTGCCAGCAGCGTAGGAGGAAACGTCGGGGAGCTGTTTTTT. It translates to CASSVGGNVGELFF.